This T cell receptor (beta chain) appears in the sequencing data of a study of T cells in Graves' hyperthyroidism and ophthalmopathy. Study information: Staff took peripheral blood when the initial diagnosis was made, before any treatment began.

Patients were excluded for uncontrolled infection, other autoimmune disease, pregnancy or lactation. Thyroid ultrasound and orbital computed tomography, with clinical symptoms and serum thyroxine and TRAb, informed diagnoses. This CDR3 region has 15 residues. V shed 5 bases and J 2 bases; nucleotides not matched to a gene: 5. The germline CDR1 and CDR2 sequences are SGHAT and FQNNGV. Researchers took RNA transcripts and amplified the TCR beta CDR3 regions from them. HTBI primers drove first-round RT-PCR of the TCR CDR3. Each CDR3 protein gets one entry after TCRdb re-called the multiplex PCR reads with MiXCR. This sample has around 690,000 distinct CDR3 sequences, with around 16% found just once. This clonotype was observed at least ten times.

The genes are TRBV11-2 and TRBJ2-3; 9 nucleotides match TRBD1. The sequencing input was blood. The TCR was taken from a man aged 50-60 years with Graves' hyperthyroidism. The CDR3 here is CASSPGQGFTDTQYF. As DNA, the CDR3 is TGTGCCAGCAGCCCAGGACAGGGGTTCACAGATACGCAGTATTTT.